The next 7 T cell receptor beta chains were all read from a single sample in a study of blood T cell repertoires in COVID-19. Data came from immunoSEQ multiplex PCR; TCRdb stores just in-frame clones and leaves some out. The data hold roughly 140,000 clones, with about four fifths observed a single time. Material for sequencing was peripheral blood. These TCRs come from a human donor with acute or convalescent COVID-19. The donor label of this sample is uncertain.

The rearrangement uses TRBV5-1 and TRBJ1-5, with unresolved D. V lost 0 bases, J lost 3 bases, and 10 bases lay in between. This CDR3 comprises 15 residues. CDR1 SGHRS and CDR2 YFSETQ come from the germline V gene. In DNA, the CDR3 is TGCGCCAGCAGCTTGGAGAACAGTGTCAATCAGCCCCAGCATTTT. Protein product: CASSLENSVNQPQHF.

V gene TRBV5-6 combines with J gene TRBJ2-3, with no clear D. V lost 1 base and J lost 8, with 8 bases in between. Looked up from germline, CDR1 is SGHDT and CDR2 is YYEEEE. This CDR3 has 12 amino acids. The CDR3, as DNA: TGTGCCAGCAGCTTGTTGGAGAGTACGCAGTATTTT. Encoded protein: CASSLLESTQYF.

The gene calls are TRBV27 and TRBJ2-7; 7 bases match TRBD1. V lost 5 bases and J lost 8; bases outside the gene matches: 18. The V gene's germline CDR1 is MNHEY and CDR2 SMNVEV (reference sequence). CDR3 size: 16 residues. CDR3 DNA: TGTGCCAGCAGTGAGGGGCGGCAGGGGGTCCTTAGCAAGCAGTACTTC. This translates into CASSEGRQGVLSKQYF.

The chain is built from TRBV30 and TRBJ1-5; D gene uncertain. From germline, CDR1 is GTSNPN and CDR2 SVGIG (reference sequence). Deletions cut 3 bases from V and 7 bases from J, with 19 bases between. This CDR3 contains 15 residues. Here the CDR3 reads CAWRPPGKGEQPQHF. The CDR3 nucleotides read TGTGCCTGGAGACCCCCCGGGAAGGGTGAGCAGCCCCAGCATTTT.

J is TRBJ1-1 and V is TRBV11-3, with D uncertain. Germline CDR1 SGHNT, CDR2 YENEEA. The V end lost 2 bases, the J end lost 1 base, and 8 bases lay between the germline ends. The CDR3 spans 14 residues. The CDR3 sequence: CASSLNGENTEAFF. The CDR3 region has the DNA TGTGCCAGCAGCTTAAACGGGGAGAACACTGAAGCTTTCTTT.

This clone was recorded a few times. The genes are TRBV7-6 and TRBJ2-1; 7 nucleotides match TRBD2. This CDR3 is built from 16 residues. V was pared by 1 base and J by 0 bases, with 3 bases of the junction left unmatched. CDR1 SGHVS and CDR2 FNYEAQ come from the germline V gene. This chain's CDR3 is CASSLDWGGSYNEQFF. The CDR3 coding sequence is TGTGCCAGCAGCTTAGACTGGGGGGGCTCCTACAATGAGCAGTTCTTC. The full variable domain, with the rest looked up from reference TRBV7-6 and TRBJ2-1, is GAGVSQSPRYKVTKRGQDVALRCDPISGHVSLYWYRQALGQGPEFLTYFNYEAQQDKSGLPNDRFSAERPEGSISTLTIQRTEQRDSAMYRCASSLDWGGSYNEQFFGPGTRLTVL.

This rearrangement joins TRBV4-1 to TRBJ1-5, with 7 positions matching TRBD1. Germline V gene lookup returns CDR1 MGHRA and CDR2 YSYEKL. V dropped 4 bases and J dropped 7; count of bases not matched to a gene: 7. The CDR3 loop spans 14 amino acids. The CDR3 region has the DNA TGCGCCAGCAGCCTAGACAGGGATAGCCAGCCCCAGCATTTT. Its protein is CASSLDRDSQPQHF.